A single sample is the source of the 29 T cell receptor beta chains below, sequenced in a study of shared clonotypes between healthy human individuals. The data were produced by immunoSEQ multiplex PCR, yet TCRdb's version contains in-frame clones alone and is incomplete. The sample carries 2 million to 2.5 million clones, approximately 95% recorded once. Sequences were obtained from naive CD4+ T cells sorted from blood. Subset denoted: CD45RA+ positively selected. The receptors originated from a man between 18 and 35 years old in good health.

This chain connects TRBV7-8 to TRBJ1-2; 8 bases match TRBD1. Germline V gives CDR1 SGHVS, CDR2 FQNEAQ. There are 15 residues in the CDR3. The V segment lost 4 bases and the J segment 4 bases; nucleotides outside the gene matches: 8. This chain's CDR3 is CASSSPDRALYGYTF. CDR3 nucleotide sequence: TGTGCCAGCAGCTCCCCGGACAGGGCCCTCTATGGCTACACCTTC.

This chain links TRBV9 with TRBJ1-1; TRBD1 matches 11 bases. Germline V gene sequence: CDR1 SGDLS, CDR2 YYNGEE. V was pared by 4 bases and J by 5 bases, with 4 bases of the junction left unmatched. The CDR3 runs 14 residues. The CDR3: CASSPGQGGTEAFF. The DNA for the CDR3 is TGTGCCAGCAGCCCGGGACAGGGGGGAACTGAAGCTTTCTTT.

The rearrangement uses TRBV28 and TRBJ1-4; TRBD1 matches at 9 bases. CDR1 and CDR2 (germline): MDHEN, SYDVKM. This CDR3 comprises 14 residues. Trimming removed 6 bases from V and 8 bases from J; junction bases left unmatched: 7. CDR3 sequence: CASSRTGVNEKLFF. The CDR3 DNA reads TGTGCCAGCAGCCGGACAGGGGTGAACGAAAAACTGTTTTTT.

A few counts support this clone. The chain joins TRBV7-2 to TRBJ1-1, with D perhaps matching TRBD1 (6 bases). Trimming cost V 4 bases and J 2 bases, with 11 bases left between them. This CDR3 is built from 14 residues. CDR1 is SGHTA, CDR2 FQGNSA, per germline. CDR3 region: CASSSDRSNTEAFF. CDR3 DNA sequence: TGTGCCAGCAGCTCGGACAGATCCAACACTGAAGCTTTCTTT.

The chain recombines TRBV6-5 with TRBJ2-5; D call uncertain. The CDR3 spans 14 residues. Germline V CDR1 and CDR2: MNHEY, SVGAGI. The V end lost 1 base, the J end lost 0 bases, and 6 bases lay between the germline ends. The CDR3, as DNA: TGTGCCAGCAGTTACTGGGCCAACCAAGAGACCCAGTACTTC. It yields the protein CASSYWANQETQYF.

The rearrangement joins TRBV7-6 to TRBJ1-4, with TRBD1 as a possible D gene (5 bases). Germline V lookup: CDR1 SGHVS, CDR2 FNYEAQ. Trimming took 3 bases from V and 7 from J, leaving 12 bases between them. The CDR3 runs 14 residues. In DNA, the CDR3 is TGTGCCAGCAGCTTTGGGCAGGGACGTGAAAAACTGTTTTTT. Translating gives CASSFGQGREKLFF.

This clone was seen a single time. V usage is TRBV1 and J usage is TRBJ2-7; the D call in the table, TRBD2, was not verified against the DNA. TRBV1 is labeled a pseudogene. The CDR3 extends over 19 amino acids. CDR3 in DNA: TGCACCAGCAGCCGAGGATTGGCGCGGACTAGCGTGAAGGGATACGAGCAGTACTTC. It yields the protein CTSSRGLARTSVKGYEQYF.

The CDR3 reads CASSREGQGGDEQYF. The DNA for the CDR3 is TGTGCCAGCAGTCGGGAGGGACAGGGAGGGGACGAGCAGTACTTC. This sequence joins TRBV6-4 and TRBJ2-7; maybe TRBD1 (9 bases). Germline values: CDR1 MRHNA, CDR2 SNTAGT. The CDR3 totals 15 residues. V was clipped by 5 bases and J by 5 bases, with 19 bases between them.

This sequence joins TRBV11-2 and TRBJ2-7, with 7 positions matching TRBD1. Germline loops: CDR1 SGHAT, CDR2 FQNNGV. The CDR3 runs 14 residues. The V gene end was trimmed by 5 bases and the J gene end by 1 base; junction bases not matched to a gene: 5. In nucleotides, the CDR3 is TGTGCCAGCAGCCCCGCGACAGGGTCCTACGAGCAGTACTTC. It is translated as CASSPATGSYEQYF.

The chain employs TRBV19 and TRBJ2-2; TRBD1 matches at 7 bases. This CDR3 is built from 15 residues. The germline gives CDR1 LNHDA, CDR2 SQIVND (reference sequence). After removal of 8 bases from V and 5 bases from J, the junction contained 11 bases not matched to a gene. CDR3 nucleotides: TGTGCCAGTGAGTACAGGGGTAGCCCGACCGGGGAGCTGTTTTTT. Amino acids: CASEYRGSPTGELFF.

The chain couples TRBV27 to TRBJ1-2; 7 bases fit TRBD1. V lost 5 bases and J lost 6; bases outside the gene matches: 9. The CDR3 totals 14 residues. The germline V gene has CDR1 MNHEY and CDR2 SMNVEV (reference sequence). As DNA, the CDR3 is TGTGCCAGCAGTCCCAGGGACAGCCTCCATGGCTACACCTTC. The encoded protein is CASSPRDSLHGYTF.

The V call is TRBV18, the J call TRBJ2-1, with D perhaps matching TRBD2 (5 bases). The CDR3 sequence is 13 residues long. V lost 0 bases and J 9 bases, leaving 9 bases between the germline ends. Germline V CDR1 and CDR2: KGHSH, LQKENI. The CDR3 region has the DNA TGTGCCAGCTCACCACCGTCCAGCGGTGAGCAGTTCTTC. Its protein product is CASSPPSSGEQFF.

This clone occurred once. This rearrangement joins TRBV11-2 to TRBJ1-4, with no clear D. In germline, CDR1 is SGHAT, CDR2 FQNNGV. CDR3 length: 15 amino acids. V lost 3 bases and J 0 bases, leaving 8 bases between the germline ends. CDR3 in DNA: TGTGCCAGCAGCTTGGATCGGTCAACTAATGAAAAACTGTTTTTT. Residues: CASSLDRSTNEKLFF.

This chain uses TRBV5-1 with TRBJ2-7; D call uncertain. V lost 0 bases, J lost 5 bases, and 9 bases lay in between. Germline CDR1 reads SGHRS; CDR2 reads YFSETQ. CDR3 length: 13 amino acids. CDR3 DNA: TGCGCCAGCAGCTTGGTGGGCCACGACGAGCAGTACTTC. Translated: CASSLVGHDEQYF.

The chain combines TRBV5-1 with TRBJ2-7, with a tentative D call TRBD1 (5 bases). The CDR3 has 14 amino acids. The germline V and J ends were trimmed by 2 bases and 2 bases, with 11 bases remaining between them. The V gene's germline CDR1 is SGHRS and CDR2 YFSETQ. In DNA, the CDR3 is TGCGCCAGCAGCTTACAAGGACAAGCCTACGAGCAGTACTTC. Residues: CASSLQGQAYEQYF.

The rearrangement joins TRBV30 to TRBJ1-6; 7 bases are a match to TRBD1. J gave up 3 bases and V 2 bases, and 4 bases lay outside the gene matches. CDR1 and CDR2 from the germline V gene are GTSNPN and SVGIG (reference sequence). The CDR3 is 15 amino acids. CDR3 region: CAWSSQGFYNSPLHF. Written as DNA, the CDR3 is TGTGCCTGGAGTTCACAGGGGTTCTATAATTCACCCCTCCACTTT.

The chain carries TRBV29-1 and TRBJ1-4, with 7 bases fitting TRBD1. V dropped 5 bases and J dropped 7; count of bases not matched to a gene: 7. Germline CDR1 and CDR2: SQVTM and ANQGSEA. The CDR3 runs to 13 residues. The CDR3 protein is CSVQRGQVEKLFF. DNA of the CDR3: TGCAGCGTTCAAAGGGGGCAGGTTGAAAAACTGTTTTTT.

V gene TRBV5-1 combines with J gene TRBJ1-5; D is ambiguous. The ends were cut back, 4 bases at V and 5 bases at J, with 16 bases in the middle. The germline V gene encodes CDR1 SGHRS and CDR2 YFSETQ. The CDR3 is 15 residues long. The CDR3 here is CASSTGEAGDQPQHF. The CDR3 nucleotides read TGCGCCAGCAGCACCGGGGAGGCCGGAGATCAGCCCCAGCATTTT.

In nucleotides, the CDR3 is TGTGCCAGCAGTTTAACCCCCAACATAGGGTACTATGGCTACACCTTC. It specifies CASSLTPNIGYYGYTF. The chain employs TRBV27 and TRBJ1-2; the D is unclear. Germline V gene lookup returns CDR1 MNHEY and CDR2 SMNVEV (reference sequence). V was trimmed by 2 bases and J by 3 bases, leaving 16 bases between them. This CDR3 has 16 residues.

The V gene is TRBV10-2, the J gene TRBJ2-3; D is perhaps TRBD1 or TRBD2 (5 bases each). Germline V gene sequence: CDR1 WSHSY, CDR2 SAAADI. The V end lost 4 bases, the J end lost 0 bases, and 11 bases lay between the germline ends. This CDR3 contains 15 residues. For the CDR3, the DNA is TGCGCCAGCAGTGCCGAGGGGTATAGCACAGATACGCAGTATTTT. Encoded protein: CASSAEGYSTDTQYF.

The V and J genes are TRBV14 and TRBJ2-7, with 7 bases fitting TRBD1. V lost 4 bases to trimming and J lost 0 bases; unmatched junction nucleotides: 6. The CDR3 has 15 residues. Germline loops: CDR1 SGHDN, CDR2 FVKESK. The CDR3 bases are TGTGCCAGCAGCCCTCACAGGGGTCTCTCCTACGAGCAGTACTTC. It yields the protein CASSPHRGLSYEQYF. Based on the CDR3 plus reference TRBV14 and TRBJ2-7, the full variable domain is EAGVTQFPSHSVIEKGQTVTLRCDPISGHDNLYWYRRVMGKEIKFLLHFVKESKQDESGMPNNRFLAERTGGTYSTLKVQPAELEDSGVYFCASSPHRGLSYEQYFGPGTRLTVT.

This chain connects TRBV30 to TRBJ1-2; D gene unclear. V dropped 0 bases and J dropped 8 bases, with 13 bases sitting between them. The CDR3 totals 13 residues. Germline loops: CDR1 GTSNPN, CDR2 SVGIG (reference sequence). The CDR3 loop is CAWSVIVPGGYTF. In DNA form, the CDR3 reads TGTGCCTGGAGTGTTATCGTACCGGGGGGCTACACCTTC.

The CDR3 DNA reads as TGTGCCAGCAGCGCACAGTCGAGGGGAGAAAGTGAGCAGTTCTTC. Its protein is CASSAQSRGESEQFF. This rearrangement joins TRBV5-4 to TRBJ2-7; D is perhaps TRBD1 or TRBD2 (5 bases each). The J call may be mistaken, given a closer DNA end match to TRBJ2-1. The germline gives CDR1 SGHNT, CDR2 YYREEE (reference sequence). The length of the CDR3 is 15 residues.

The CDR3 bases are TGCGCCAGCAGCTTGGATCGGGGCTCGGGGAATTCACCCCTCCACTTT. Translating gives CASSLDRGSGNSPLHF. V gene TRBV5-1 combines with J gene TRBJ1-6; TRBD1 might be the D (5 bases). CDR1 and CDR2 from the germline V gene are SGHRS and YFSETQ. The CDR3 is 16 amino acids. V was clipped by 0 bases and J by 7 bases, with 14 bases between them.

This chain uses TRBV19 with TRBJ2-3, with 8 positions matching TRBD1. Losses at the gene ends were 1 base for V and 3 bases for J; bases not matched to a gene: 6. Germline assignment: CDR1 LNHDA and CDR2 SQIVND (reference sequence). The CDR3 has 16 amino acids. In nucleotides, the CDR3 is TGTGCCAGTAGTATAGTTGCAGGGGGCGCGACAGATACGCAGTATTTT. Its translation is CASSIVAGGATDTQYF.

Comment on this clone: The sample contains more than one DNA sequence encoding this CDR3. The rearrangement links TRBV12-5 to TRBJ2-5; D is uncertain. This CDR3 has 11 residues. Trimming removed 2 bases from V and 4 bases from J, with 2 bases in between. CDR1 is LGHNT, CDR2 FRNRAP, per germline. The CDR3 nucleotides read TGTGCTAGTGGTTTGAGAGAGACCCAGTACTTC. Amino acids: CASGLRETQYF.

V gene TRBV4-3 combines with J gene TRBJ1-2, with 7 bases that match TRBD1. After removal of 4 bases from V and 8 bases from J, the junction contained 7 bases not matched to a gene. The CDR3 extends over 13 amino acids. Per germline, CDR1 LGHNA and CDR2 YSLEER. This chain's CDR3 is CASSRNRGEGYTF. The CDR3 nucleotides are TGCGCCAGCAGCCGCAACAGGGGTGAGGGCTACACCTTC.

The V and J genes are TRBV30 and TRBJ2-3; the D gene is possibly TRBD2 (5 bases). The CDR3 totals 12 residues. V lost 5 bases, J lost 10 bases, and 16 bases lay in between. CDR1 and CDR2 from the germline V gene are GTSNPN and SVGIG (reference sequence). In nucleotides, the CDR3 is TGTGCCTGGGGGAGAGACCGGATGGCGCAGTATTTT. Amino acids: CAWGRDRMAQYF.

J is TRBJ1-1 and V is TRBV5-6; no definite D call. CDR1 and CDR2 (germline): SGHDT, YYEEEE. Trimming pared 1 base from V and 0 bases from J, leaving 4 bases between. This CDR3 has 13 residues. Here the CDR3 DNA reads TGTGCCAGCAGCTTGATGGTGAACACTGAAGCTTTCTTT. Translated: CASSLMVNTEAFF.